The entry below gives a single T cell receptor beta chain sequence along with its context. The PCR was carried out with 60 Vbeta primers and 13 Jbeta primers. Authors' processing steps: In a later analysis, roughly 86 million unique TCR beta chains included roughly 11 million shared by two or more donors. Sequenced by immunoSEQ multiplex PCR; TCRdb stores in-frame clones only, minus some. V and J calls and clone size are as listed in that table; D and trimming were resolved from the DNA. The sample lists some 170,000 clones; around four fifths were seen once. This sample stems from a study of cytomegalovirus exposure and HLA in healthy donors. Per germline, CDR1 GTSNPN and CDR2 SVGIG (reference sequence). V lost 4 bases and J 0 bases, leaving 9 bases between the germline ends. The CDR3 extends over 13 amino acids.

The chain has TRBV30 and TRBJ1-1, with D possibly TRBD1 on 5 matching bases. Sequenced input: PBMCs. This TCR derives from a man aged 50-60 years in good health and CMV-seropositive. CDR3 DNA sequence: TGTGCCTGGATTGGCAGGGTGAACACTGAAGCTTTCTTT. Protein: CAWIGRVNTEAFF.